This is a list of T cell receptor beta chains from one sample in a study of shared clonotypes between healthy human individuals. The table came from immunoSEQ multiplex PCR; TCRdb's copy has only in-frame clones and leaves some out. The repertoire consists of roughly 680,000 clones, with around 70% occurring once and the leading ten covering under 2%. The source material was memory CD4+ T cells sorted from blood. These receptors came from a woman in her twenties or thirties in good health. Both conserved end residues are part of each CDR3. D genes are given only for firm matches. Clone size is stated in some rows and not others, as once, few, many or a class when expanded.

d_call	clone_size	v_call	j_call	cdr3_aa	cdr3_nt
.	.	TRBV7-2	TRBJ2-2	CASSLARGELFF	TGTGCCAGCAGCTTAGCGCGCGGGGAGCTGTTTTTT
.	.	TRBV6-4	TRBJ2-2	CASSDSNGGGELFF	TGTGCCAGCAGTGACTCGAACGGCGGCGGGGAGCTGTTTTTT
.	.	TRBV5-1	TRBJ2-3	CASSLQGDTDTQYF	TGCGCCAGCAGCTTGCAGGGCGACACAGATACGCAGTATTTT
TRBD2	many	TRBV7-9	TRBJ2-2	CASSPGRLAGEPGELFF	TGTGCCAGCAGCCCTGGCCGCCTAGCGGGAGAGCCCGGGGAGCTGTTTTTT
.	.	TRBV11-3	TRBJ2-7	CASSRSVMTESEQYF	TGTGCCAGCAGCAGGAGCGTAATGACAGAGTCCGAGCAGTACTTC
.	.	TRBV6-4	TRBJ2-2	CASSDSTTGELFF	TGTGCCAGCAGTGACTCGACTACCGGGGAGCTGTTTTTT
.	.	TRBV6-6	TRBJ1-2	CASSYQGSGGYTF	TGTGCCAGCAGTTACCAAGGCTCTGGCGGCTACACCTTC
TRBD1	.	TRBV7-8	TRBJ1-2	CASSSSRDSGGYTF	TGTGCCAGCAGCTCCAGCCGGGACAGTGGCGGCTACACCTTC
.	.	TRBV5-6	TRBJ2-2	CASSRRLVGTGELFF	TGTGCCAGCAGCCGAAGACTAGTTGGCACCGGGGAGCTGTTTTTT
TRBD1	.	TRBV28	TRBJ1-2	CASRPTGAETYGYTF	TGTGCCAGCAGACCGACAGGGGCGGAAACCTATGGCTACACCTTC
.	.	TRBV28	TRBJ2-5	CASRTSQTQYF	TGTGCCAGCAGAACCTCCCAAACCCAGTACTTC
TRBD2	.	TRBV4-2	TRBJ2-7	CASSLSTSGAREQYF	TGTGCCAGCAGCTTAAGCACTAGCGGGGCGAGAGAGCAGTACTTC
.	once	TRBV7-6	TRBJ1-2	CASSSGPGGYTF	TGTGCCAGCAGCTCCGGTCCTGGAGGCTACACCTTC
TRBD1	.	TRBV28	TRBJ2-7	CASSRRQGAYEQYF	TGTGCCAGCAGCCGCAGACAGGGGGCCTACGAGCAGTACTTC
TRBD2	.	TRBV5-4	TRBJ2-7	CASSLRGSEDEQYF	TGTGCCAGCAGCTTGCGCGGGAGTGAAGACGAGCAGTACTTC
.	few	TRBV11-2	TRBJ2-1	CASSPRLGYNEQFF	TGTGCCAGCAGCCCAAGACTAGGCTACAATGAGCAGTTCTTC
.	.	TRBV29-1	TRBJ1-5	CSVGGTWNQPQHF	TGCAGCGTTGGGGGGACATGGAATCAGCCCCAGCATTTT
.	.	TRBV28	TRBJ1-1	CATSLVGNFWFTEAFF	TGTGCCACCTCCCTGGTAGGGAATTTTTGGTTCACTGAAGCTTTCTTT
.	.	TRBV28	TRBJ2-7	CASSSNFDEQYF	TGTGCCAGCAGTTCCAACTTCGACGAGCAGTACTTC
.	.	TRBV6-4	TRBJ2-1	CASSEGIFYNEQFF	TGTGCCAGCAGTGAAGGCATTTTTTACAATGAGCAGTTCTTC
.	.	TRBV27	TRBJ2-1	CASSPQGWREFGANEQFF	TGTGCCAGCAGTCCTCAAGGTTGGAGGGAGTTTGGAGCGAATGAGCAGTTCTTC
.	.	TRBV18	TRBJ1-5	CASSPARSDQPQHF	TGTGCCAGCTCGCCCGCGAGGAGCGATCAGCCCCAGCATTTT
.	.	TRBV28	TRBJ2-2	CASRQQSRYAGELFF	TGTGCCAGCAGGCAACAGAGTCGGTACGCCGGGGAGCTGTTTTTT
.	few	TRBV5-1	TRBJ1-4	CASSPSGARDEKLFF	TGCGCCAGCAGCCCGAGTGGGGCGCGGGATGAAAAACTGTTTTTT
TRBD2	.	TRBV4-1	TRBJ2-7	CASSQEVAGLDEQYF	TGCGCCAGCAGCCAAGAAGTAGCGGGATTGGACGAGCAGTACTTC
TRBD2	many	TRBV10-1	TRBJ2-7	CASPGGTSGPGGPYEQYF	TGCGCCAGCCCCGGGGGGACTAGCGGCCCAGGGGGTCCCTACGAGCAGTACTTC
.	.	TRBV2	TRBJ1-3	CASAYRDSSSGNTIYF	TGTGCCAGCGCATACCGGGACTCAAGCTCTGGAAACACCATATATTTT
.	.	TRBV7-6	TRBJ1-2	CASSLSPVTDYGYTF	TGTGCCAGCAGCTTATCGCCAGTTACGGACTATGGCTACACCTTC
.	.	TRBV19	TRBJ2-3	CASTRNSASTDTQYF	TGTGCCAGTACCCGGAACAGCGCTAGCACAGATACGCAGTATTTT
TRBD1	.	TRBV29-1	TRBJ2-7	CSAVIGTGKYEQYF	TGCAGCGCCGTTATCGGGACAGGGAAGTACGAGCAGTACTTC
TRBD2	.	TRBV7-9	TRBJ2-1	CASRLAGGDEQFF	TGTGCCAGCAGACTAGCGGGAGGGGATGAGCAGTTCTTC
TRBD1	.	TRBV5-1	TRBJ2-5	CASSGTGGMETQYF	TGCGCCAGCAGCGGGACAGGGGGTATGGAGACCCAGTACTTC
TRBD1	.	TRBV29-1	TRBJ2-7	CSVARGQGAYEQYF	TGCAGCGTTGCCAGGGGACAGGGGGCTTACGAGCAGTACTTC
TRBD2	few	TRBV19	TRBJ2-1	CASSIPASGRAREQFF	TGTGCCAGTAGTATTCCCGCTAGCGGGAGGGCCCGTGAGCAGTTCTTC
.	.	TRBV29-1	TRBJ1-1	CSVGQLNTEAFF	TGCAGCGTTGGACAGCTGAACACTGAAGCTTTCTTT
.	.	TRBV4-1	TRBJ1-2	CASSQEGAANYGYTF	TGCGCCAGCAGCCAAGAAGGGGCGGCTAATTATGGCTACACCTTC
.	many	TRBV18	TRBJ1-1	CASSPNPSTEAFF	TGTGCCAGCTCACCTAATCCGTCGACTGAAGCTTTCTTT
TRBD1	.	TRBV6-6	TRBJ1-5	CASSYPSTGVGQPQHF	TGTGCCAGCAGTTACCCTAGCACAGGGGTGGGTCAGCCCCAGCATTTT
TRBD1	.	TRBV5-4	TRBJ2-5	CASSRDRGRETQYF	TGTGCCAGCAGCCGAGACAGGGGGCGGGAGACCCAGTACTTC
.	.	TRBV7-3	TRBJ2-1	CASSLDGSLYNEQFF	TGTGCCAGCAGCTTAGACGGGAGTCTATACAATGAGCAGTTCTTC
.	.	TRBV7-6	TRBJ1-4	CASSLWATNEKLFF	TGTGCCAGCAGCTTATGGGCAACTAATGAAAAACTGTTTTTT
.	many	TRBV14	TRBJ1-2	CASSQDLGGNYGYTF	TGTGCCAGCAGCCAAGATCTCGGGGGGAACTATGGCTACACCTTC